This T cell receptor (beta chain) was captured in a study of blood T cell repertoires in COVID-19. Study details: Specimens from acute and convalescent COVID-19 originated in the United States, Italy and Spain. T cells, B-cell-depleted T cells, or PBMCs supplied cDNA or gDNA.

Between the trimmed V and J ends, which lost 1 base and 3 bases, there was a span of 23 bases. The germline gives CDR1 SGHTA, CDR2 FQGNSA. The CDR3 sequence is 19 residues long. As originally analysed: By means of reference gene primer amplification, nucleated cell counts were estimated. Method: immunoSEQ multiplex PCR; TCRdb's copy keeps in-frame clones and lacks some. V and J calls and clone size are those listed in that table; D and trimming were worked out from the DNA. The data show some 320,000 clones, with around 88% seen just once and 5.5% to 8% held by the top ten. Sequenced sample: peripheral blood. This TCR came from a woman aged 25 to 39 who had recovered from COVID-19. The chain employs TRBV7-2 and TRBJ2-3; D is perhaps TRBD2 (7 bases). The CDR3, as DNA: TGTGCCAGCAGCTTAGTGTCGGGGGGCTCCTCTGCCCGTACAGATACGCAGTATTTT. Translation: CASSLVSGGSSARTDTQYF.